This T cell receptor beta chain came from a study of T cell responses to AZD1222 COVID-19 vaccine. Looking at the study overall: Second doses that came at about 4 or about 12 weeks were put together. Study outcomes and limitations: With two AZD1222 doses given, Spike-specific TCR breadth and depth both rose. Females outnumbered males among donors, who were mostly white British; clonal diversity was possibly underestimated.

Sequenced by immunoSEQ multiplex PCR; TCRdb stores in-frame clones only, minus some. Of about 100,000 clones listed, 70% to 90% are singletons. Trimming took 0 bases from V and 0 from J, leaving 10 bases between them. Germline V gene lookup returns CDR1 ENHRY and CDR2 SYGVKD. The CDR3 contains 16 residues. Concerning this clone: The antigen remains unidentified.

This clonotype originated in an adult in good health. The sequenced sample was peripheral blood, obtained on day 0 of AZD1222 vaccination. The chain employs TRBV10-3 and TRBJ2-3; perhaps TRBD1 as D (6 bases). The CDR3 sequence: CAISESRTASTDTQYF. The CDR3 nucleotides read TGTGCCATCAGTGAGTCGCGGACAGCTAGCACAGATACGCAGTATTTT.